This entry lists 18 T cell receptor beta chains sequenced from one sample in a study of technical replicates of blood from a few donors. Measured with immunoSEQ multiplex PCR; TCRdb has only the in-frame clones, and not every one. The data show tens of thousands of clones, 92% seen once. Sequenced material: T cells isolated from PBMCs. Receptors were obtained from a human donor in good health.

V and J are TRBV19 and TRBJ1-1; 8 positions agree with TRBD1. Per germline, CDR1 LNHDA and CDR2 SQIVND (reference sequence). J lost 5 bases, V lost 4 bases, and 6 bases had no gene match. The CDR3 extends over 14 amino acids. CDR3 protein: CASSRGQARTEAFF. CDR3 DNA sequence: TGTGCCAGTAGTAGGGGACAGGCAAGAACTGAAGCTTTCTTT. Together with reference TRBV19 and TRBJ1-1, the CDR3 gives the full variable domain: DGGITQSPKYLFRKEGQNVTLSCEQNLNHDAMYWYRQDPGQGLRLIYYSQIVNDFQKGDIAEGYSVSREKKESFPLTVTSAQKNPTAFYLCASSRGQARTEAFFGQGTRLTVV.

CDR3 DNA sequence: TGCGCCAGCTCCCAGGGATTGGGACTCACCACAGATACGCAGTATTTT. It translates to CASSQGLGLTTDTQYF. The chain carries TRBV5-1 and TRBJ2-3; tentative D call: TRBD2 (6 bases). The CDR3 sequence is 16 residues long. Trimming removed 7 bases from V and 2 bases from J, with 20 bases in between. Germline CDR1 is SGHRS and CDR2 is YFSETQ.

This chain links TRBV7-2 with TRBJ2-1; the D is unclear. Trimming cost V 5 bases and J 5 bases, with 10 bases left between them. Germline-derived CDR1 and CDR2 are SGHTA and FQGNSA. The CDR3 contains 13 residues. DNA for the CDR3: TGTGCCAGCAGCAAAGCCTTTGACAATGAGCAGTTCTTC. This codes for CASSKAFDNEQFF.

V usage is TRBV18 and J usage is TRBJ1-4; tentative D call: TRBD1 (5 bases). Germline CDR1 KGHSH, CDR2 LQKENI. Trimming left V 1 base short and J 0 bases short, with 15 bases between. The CDR3 covers 18 residues. The CDR3 DNA is TGTGCCAGCTCACCACTTAGTCGACAGATAGCAACTAATGAAAAACTGTTTTTT. As protein: CASSPLSRQIATNEKLFF.

J is TRBJ1-5 and V is TRBV28, with D possibly matching TRBD1 (6 bases). The CDR3 loop spans 13 amino acids. Per germline, CDR1 MDHEN and CDR2 SYDVKM. Trimming took off 7 bases at V and 5 bases at J, with 12 bases between the two ends. For the CDR3, the DNA is TGTGCCAGCAATTTTGGGACATATCAGCCCCAGCATTTT. Translation gives CASNFGTYQPQHF.

V gene TRBV27 combines with J gene TRBJ1-1, with TRBD1 identical over 9 bases. Germline CDR1 MNHEY, CDR2 SMNVEV (reference sequence). The CDR3 is 13 residues long. V lost 6 bases to trimming and J lost 4 bases; unmatched junction nucleotides: 3. The CDR3 protein is CASRRDRATEAFF. In DNA form, the CDR3 reads TGTGCCAGCAGGCGGGACAGGGCCACTGAAGCTTTCTTT.

The V and J genes are TRBV7-2 and TRBJ2-5, with D unresolved. The CDR3 runs to 12 residues. The V end was cut by 6 bases, the J end by 9 bases, with 14 bases between. Germline V gene sequence: CDR1 SGHTA, CDR2 FQGNSA. The CDR3 loop is CASRPITQAQYF. CDR3 sequence (DNA): TGTGCCAGCAGACCCATTACCCAGGCCCAGTACTTC.

This clone was detected only a few times. This chain uses TRBV10-2 with TRBJ2-7, with D perhaps matching TRBD1 (6 bases). The CDR3 contains 13 residues. Trimming took 6 bases from V and 3 from J, leaving 12 bases between them. Germline loops: CDR1 WSHSY, CDR2 SAAADI. The CDR3 is CASSVSGVYEQYF. In nucleotides, the CDR3 is TGCGCCAGCAGCGTTTCAGGGGTCTACGAGCAGTACTTC.

This clone showed up just once. The CDR3 protein is CASSVDNWSETQYF. The CDR3, as DNA: TGTGCCAGCAGCGTAGATAACTGGTCGGAGACCCAGTACTTC. The chain links TRBV9 to TRBJ2-5; D gene ambiguous. Trimming removed 0 bases at V and 5 bases at J, with 11 bases between. Germline CDR1 reads SGDLS; CDR2 reads YYNGEE. CDR3 length: 14 residues.

On this clone itself: Other DNA variants within this sample encode the same CDR3. The chain uses TRBV6-5 and TRBJ1-2; TRBD1 might be the D (5 bases). Trimming pared 0 bases from V and 5 bases from J, leaving 7 bases between. Per germline, CDR1 MNHEY and CDR2 SVGAGI. The CDR3 totals 13 residues. DNA of the CDR3: TGTGCCAGCAGTTACTCGGGGGGGTATGGCTACACCTTC. Translated: CASSYSGGYGYTF.

The genes are TRBV15 and TRBJ2-1, with D perhaps matching TRBD2 (5 bases). V shed 4 bases and J shed 5 bases, with 18 bases lying between them. There are 16 residues in the CDR3. The germline V gene encodes CDR1 LNHNV and CDR2 YYDKDF (reference sequence). The CDR3 loop is CATSKRLPYTDNEQFF. The DNA for the CDR3 is TGTGCCACCAGCAAGAGACTACCTTACACAGACAATGAGCAGTTCTTC.

CDR3 nucleotides: TGCAGTGCGACAGACGGCTATGGCTACACCTTC. Amino acid sequence: CSATDGYGYTF. The rearrangement joins TRBV20-1 to TRBJ1-2, with D possibly being TRBD1 (5 bases). This CDR3 has 11 amino acids. Trimming removed 6 bases from V and 4 bases from J, with 9 bases in between. Germline lookup yields CDR1 DFQATT and CDR2 SNEGSKA (reference sequence).

The chain combines TRBV6-1 with TRBJ2-3; D unresolved. Germline CDR1 is MNHNS and CDR2 is SASEGT. Trimming pared 3 bases from V and 3 bases from J, leaving 10 bases between. This CDR3 is 14 amino acids long. CDR3 coding DNA: TGTGCCAGCAGTGACCTACTGAGAACAGATACGCAGTATTTT. The encoded protein is CASSDLLRTDTQYF.

V usage is TRBV15 and J usage is TRBJ1-1, with a possible D match to TRBD1 (6 bases). This CDR3 comprises 14 residues. In germline, CDR1 is LNHNV, CDR2 YYDKDF (reference sequence). The V gene lost 5 bases and the J gene lost 6 bases, with 16 bases spanning the gap. The CDR3 here is CATSRPGTRAEAFF. The DNA for the CDR3 is TGTGCCACCAGCCGACCCGGGACACGTGCTGAAGCTTTCTTT.

This chain connects TRBV27 to TRBJ1-4, with a tentative D call TRBD1 (6 bases). CDR3 length equals 16 residues. Germline V CDR1 and CDR2: MNHEY, SMNVEV (reference sequence). Between the trimmed V and J ends, which lost 3 bases and 0 bases, there was a span of 11 bases. CDR3 in amino acids: CASSFGTPATNEKLFF. In DNA, the CDR3 is TGTGCCAGCAGTTTTGGGACACCAGCAACTAATGAAAAACTGTTTTTT.

The gene calls are TRBV10-3 and TRBJ1-5; TRBD1 aligns across 9 bases. CDR3 size: 15 residues. Germline-derived CDR1 and CDR2 are ENHRY and SYGVKD. With V trimmed by 7 bases and J by 4 bases, 8 bases remained unmatched. CDR3 region: CAITQDRGGNQPQHF. The CDR3 coding sequence is TGTGCCATCACCCAGGACAGGGGTGGGAATCAGCCCCAGCATTTT.

The V and J genes are TRBV18 and TRBJ2-3, with no clear D. V was trimmed by 3 bases and J by 3 bases, leaving 4 bases between them. Germline loops: CDR1 KGHSH, CDR2 LQKENI. The CDR3 covers 12 residues. CDR3 sequence: CASSPSTDTQYF. The CDR3 DNA sequence: TGTGCCAGCTCACCTTCTACAGATACGCAGTATTTT.

V is TRBV30 and J is TRBJ1-2; 7 nucleotides match TRBD1. This CDR3 is built from 15 residues. Trimming removed 3 bases from V and 2 bases from J; junction bases left unmatched: 9. Looked up from germline, CDR1 is GTSNPN and CDR2 is SVGIG (reference sequence). CDR3 sequence reads: CAWSEGTEKNYGYTF. CDR3 DNA: TGTGCCTGGAGCGAGGGGACAGAAAAGAACTATGGCTACACCTTC. Full variable domain (missing parts from reference TRBV30 and TRBJ1-2): SQTIHQWPATLVQPVGSPLSLECTVEGTSNPNLYWYRQAAGRGLQLLFYSVGIGQISSEVPQNLSASRPQDRQFILSSKKLLLSDSGFYLCAWSEGTEKNYGYTFGSGTRLTVV.